This T cell receptor (beta chain) appears in the sequencing data of a study of monozygotic twins with inflammatory bowel disease. TCRdb re-called the 5' RACE reads and catalogs CDR3 proteins one per entry, DNA excluded. Listed are just over 300,000 distinct CDR3 sequences; roughly 5.8% falls within the top ten. The CDR3 consists of 14 residues. Germline V CDR1 and CDR2: LGHDT, YNNKEL (reference sequence). Unsorted whole blood yielded the total RNA, with T cells left unselected. J is TRBJ2-7 and V is TRBV3-1. The receptor was derived from a human donor with ulcerative colitis or Crohn's disease, or a healthy co-twin of an affected twin (not recorded which). Sequenced sample: blood. CDR3 region: CASSQERRHHEQYF.